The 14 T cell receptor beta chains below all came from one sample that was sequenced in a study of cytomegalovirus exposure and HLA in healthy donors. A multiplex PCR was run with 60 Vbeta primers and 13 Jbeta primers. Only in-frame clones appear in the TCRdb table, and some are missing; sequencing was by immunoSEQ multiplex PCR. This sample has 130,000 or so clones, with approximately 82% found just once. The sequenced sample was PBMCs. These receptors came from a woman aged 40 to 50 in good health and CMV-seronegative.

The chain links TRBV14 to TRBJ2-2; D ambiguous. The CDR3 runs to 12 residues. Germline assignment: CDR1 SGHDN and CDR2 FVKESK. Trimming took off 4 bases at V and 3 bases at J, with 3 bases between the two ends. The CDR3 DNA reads TGTGCCAGCAGCCCTGACACCGGGGAGCTGTTTTTT. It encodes CASSPDTGELFF. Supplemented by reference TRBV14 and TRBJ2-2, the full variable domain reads EAGVTQFPSHSVIEKGQTVTLRCDPISGHDNLYWYRRVMGKEIKFLLHFVKESKQDESGMPNNRFLAERTGGTYSTLKVQPAELEDSGVYFCASSPDTGELFFGEGSRLTVL.

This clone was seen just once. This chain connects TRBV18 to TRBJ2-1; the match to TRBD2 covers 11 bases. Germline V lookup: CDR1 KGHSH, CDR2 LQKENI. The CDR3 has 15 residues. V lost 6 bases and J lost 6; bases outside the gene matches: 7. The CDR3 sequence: CASSPTSGSPNEQFF. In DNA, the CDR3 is TGTGCCAGCTCGCCTACTAGCGGGAGTCCCAATGAGCAGTTCTTC.

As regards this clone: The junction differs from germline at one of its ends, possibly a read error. The CDR3 DNA reads as TGTTCCAGCAGATTGGGACTAGCGGGAGGGGTGCACGGTACGCAGTATTTT. This gives the protein CSSRLGLAGGVHGTQYF. The rearrangement links TRBV7-9 to TRBJ2-3; TRBD2 agrees at 16 bases. The CDR3 loop spans 17 amino acids. Germline CDR1 SEHNR, CDR2 FQNEAQ (reference sequence).

The CDR3 loop reads CASSLGTEHSYEQYF. CDR3 sequence (DNA): TGTGCCAGCAGCCTAGGGACAGAACACTCCTACGAGCAGTACTTC. The rearrangement uses TRBV7-8 and TRBJ2-5; TRBD1 agrees at 7 bases. The end of the DNA fits TRBJ2-7 better, so the J call may be wrong. The germline V gene has CDR1 SGHVS and CDR2 FQNEAQ. This CDR3 has 15 residues.

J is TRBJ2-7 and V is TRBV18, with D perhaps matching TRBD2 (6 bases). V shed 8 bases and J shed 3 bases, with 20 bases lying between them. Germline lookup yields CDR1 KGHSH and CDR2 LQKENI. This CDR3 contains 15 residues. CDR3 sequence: CASRPPAWGDYEQYF. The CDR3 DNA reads TGTGCCAGCCGTCCGCCGGCGTGGGGGGACTACGAGCAGTACTTC.

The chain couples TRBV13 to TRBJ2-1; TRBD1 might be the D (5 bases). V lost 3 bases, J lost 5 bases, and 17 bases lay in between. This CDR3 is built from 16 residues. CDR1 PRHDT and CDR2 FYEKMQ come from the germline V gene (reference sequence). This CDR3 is CASSLVTGRYNNEQFF. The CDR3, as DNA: TGTGCCAGCAGCTTGGTCACAGGACGGTACAACAATGAGCAGTTCTTC.

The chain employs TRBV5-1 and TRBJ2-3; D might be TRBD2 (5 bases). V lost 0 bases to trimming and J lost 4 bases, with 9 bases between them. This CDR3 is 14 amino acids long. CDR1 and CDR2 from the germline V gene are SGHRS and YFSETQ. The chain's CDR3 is CASSLGLLPDTQYF. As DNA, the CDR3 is TGCGCCAGCAGCTTGGGACTACTCCCAGATACGCAGTATTTT.

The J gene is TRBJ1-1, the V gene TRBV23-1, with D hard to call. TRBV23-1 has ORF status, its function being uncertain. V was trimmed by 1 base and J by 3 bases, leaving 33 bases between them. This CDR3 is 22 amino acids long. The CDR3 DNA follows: TGCGCCAGCAGTCAATTTTTGAGGGTGCGCGTATGGCAGGAGAGATTTTACACTGAAGCTTTCTTT. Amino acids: CASSQFLRVRVWQERFYTEAFF.

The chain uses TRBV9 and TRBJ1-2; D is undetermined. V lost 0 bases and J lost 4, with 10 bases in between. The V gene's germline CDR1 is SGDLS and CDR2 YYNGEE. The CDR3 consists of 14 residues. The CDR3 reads CASSVAGLLYGYTF. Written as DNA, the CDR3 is TGTGCCAGCAGCGTAGCTGGACTCCTCTATGGCTACACCTTC.

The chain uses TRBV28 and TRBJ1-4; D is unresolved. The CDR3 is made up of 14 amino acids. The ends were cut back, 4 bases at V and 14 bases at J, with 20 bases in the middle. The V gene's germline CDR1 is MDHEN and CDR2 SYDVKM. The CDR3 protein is CASSWPGSQLGLFF. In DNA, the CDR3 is TGTGCCAGCAGTTGGCCCGGGAGCCAGCTCGGGCTGTTTTTT.

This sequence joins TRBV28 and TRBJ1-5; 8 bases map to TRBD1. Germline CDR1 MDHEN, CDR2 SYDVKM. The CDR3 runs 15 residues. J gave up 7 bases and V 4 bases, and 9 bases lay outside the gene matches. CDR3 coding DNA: TGTGCCAGCAGTTCTATTCCCGGGACAGGCCAGCCCCAGCATTTT. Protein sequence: CASSSIPGTGQPQHF.

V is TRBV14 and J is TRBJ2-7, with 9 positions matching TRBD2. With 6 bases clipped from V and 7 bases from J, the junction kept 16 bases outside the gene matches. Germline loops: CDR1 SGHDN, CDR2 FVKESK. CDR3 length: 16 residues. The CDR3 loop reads CASSLIATSGGREQYF. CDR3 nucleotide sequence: TGTGCCAGCAGTCTCATCGCGACTAGCGGAGGTCGGGAGCAGTACTTC.

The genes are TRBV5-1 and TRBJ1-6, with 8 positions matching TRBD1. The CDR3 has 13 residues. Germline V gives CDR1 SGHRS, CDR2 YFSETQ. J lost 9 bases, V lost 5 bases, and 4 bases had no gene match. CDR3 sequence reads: CASSPQGVSPLHF. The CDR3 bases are TGCGCCAGCAGTCCACAGGGGGTTTCACCCCTCCACTTT.

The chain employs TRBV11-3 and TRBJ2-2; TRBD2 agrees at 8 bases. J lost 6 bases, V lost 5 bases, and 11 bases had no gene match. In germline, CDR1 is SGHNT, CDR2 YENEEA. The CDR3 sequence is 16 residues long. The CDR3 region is CASSHFVGGVSGELFF. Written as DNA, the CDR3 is TGTGCCAGCAGCCACTTCGTCGGGGGGGTGTCCGGGGAGCTGTTTTTT.